The 25 T cell receptor beta chains below were found in one sample sequenced in a study of cytomegalovirus exposure and HLA in healthy donors. Vbeta (60) and Jbeta (13) primers were used in the PCR. Some clones are missing from TCRdb's copy, which holds only in-frame ones; the method was immunoSEQ multiplex PCR. The sample yields about 93,000 clones, less than 80% seen once. Sequences were obtained from PBMCs. These TCRs come from a boy aged 10-17 years in good health and CMV-seropositive.

The chain employs TRBV6-5 and TRBJ2-7, with D possibly TRBD2 on 5 matching bases. Germline assignment: CDR1 MNHEY and CDR2 SVGAGI. The CDR3 is 15 amino acids. V was clipped by 0 bases and J by 4 bases, with 13 bases between them. CDR3 sequence reads: CASSYSTINPYEQYF. CDR3 sequence (DNA): TGTGCCAGCAGTTACTCGACTATTAATCCTTACGAGCAGTACTTC.

The chain employs TRBV7-3 and TRBJ2-3; D not resolved. CDR3 length: 13 residues. Germline CDR1 reads SGHTA; CDR2 reads FQGTGA. Deletions cut 1 base from V and 6 bases from J, with 8 bases between. The CDR3 nucleotides read TGTGCCAGCAGCTTAAGCTTGCGCGATACGCAGTATTTT. Its protein product is CASSLSLRDTQYF. The full variable domain, rest sourced from reference TRBV7-3 and TRBJ2-3, is GAGVSQTPSNKVTEKGKYVELRCDPISGHTALYWYRQSLGQGPEFLIYFQGTGAADDSGLPNDRFFAVRPEGSVSTLKIQRTERGDSAVYLCASSLSLRDTQYFGPGTRLTVL.

The CDR3 DNA is TGTGCCAATTTTCGGGACAGGGGATACTATGGCTACACCTTC. Protein: CANFRDRGYYGYTF. This rearrangement joins TRBV2 to TRBJ1-2, with 10 bases aligning to TRBD1. V shed 10 bases and J 3 bases; nucleotides not matched to a gene: 8. The germline gives CDR1 SNHLY, CDR2 FYNNEI. The CDR3 sequence is 14 residues long.

The V and J genes are TRBV7-4 and TRBJ2-1, with TRBD1 matching 9 bases. J was trimmed by 8 bases and V by 4 bases; bases with no gene match: 9. Per germline, CDR1 SGHVT and CDR2 SQSDAQ. CDR3 length: 15 residues. CDR3 DNA: TGTGCCAGCAGCTCAACGGGACAGGGTGGCTATGAGCAGTTCTTC. Its protein product is CASSSTGQGGYEQFF.

This chain links TRBV30 with TRBJ1-5; D not resolved. The V gene's germline CDR1 is GTSNPN and CDR2 SVGIG (reference sequence). The CDR3 is 14 amino acids. V was shortened by 1 base and J by 3 bases, with 10 bases between the two germline ends. The CDR3 bases are TGTGCCTGGAGTGAAGGACTCAACAATCAGCCCCAGCATTTT. Encoded protein: CAWSEGLNNQPQHF.

V is TRBV30 and J is TRBJ1-2; D may be TRBD1 (6 bases). Germline CDR1 is GTSNPN and CDR2 is SVGIG (reference sequence). CDR3 length: 14 residues. Trimming left V 3 bases short and J 8 bases short, with 19 bases between. CDR3 sequence (DNA): TGTGCCTGGAGCCCTGGGGGCCTCTTCGACGGCTACACCTTC. Its protein is CAWSPGGLFDGYTF.

The chain combines TRBV5-1 with TRBJ1-3, with 8 bases lining up with TRBD1. CDR1 is SGHRS, CDR2 YFSETQ, per germline. This CDR3 spans 15 amino acids. V trimming: 3 bases; J trimming: 0 bases; junction bases outside the gene matches: 2. CDR3 amino acids: CASSSDRASGNTIYF. DNA of the CDR3: TGCGCCAGCAGCTCGGACAGGGCCTCTGGAAACACCATATATTTT.

This chain uses TRBV19 with TRBJ1-1; possibly TRBD1 for D (6 bases). Germline V gene data show CDR1 as LNHDA and CDR2 as SQIVND (reference sequence). The germline V and J ends were trimmed by 8 bases and 5 bases, with 18 bases remaining between them. The CDR3 sequence is 14 residues long. The CDR3 here is CASGGVGTRTEAFF. DNA of the CDR3: TGTGCCAGTGGCGGAGTTGGGACACGAACTGAAGCTTTCTTT.

This clone has a single count. The chain couples TRBV5-1 to TRBJ1-4, with a weak D call TRBD1 (5 bases). The CDR3 is 13 amino acids. The germline V gene encodes CDR1 SGHRS and CDR2 YFSETQ. Trimming shortened V by 3 bases and J by 6 bases, and 9 bases separated the two germline ends. The CDR3 protein is CASSYDRYEKLFF. DNA of the CDR3: TGCGCCAGCAGCTATGACAGATATGAAAAACTGTTTTTT.

The J gene is TRBJ2-3, the V gene TRBV5-6; 7 bases are shared with TRBD2. Germline V gene data show CDR1 as SGHDT and CDR2 as YYEEEE. CDR3 length: 15 residues. Trimming removed 2 bases from V and 11 bases from J; junction bases left unmatched: 14. The CDR3 DNA reads as TGTGCCAGCAGCTTAGGGTGGGAGGGCGCGATGGGGCAGTATTTT. It translates to CASSLGWEGAMGQYF.

The rearrangement links TRBV5-6 to TRBJ2-3; D is unclear. CDR3 length: 13 amino acids. The V end was cut by 4 bases, the J end by 4 bases, with 10 bases between. The V gene's germline CDR1 is SGHDT and CDR2 YYEEEE. CDR3: CASSRHAADTQYF. The CDR3 bases are TGTGCCAGCAGCCGACACGCCGCAGATACGCAGTATTTT.

This rearrangement joins TRBV7-3 to TRBJ2-3; D possibly corresponds to TRBD1 (5 bases). The V gene's germline CDR1 is SGHTA and CDR2 FQGTGA. Deletions cut 0 bases from V and 4 bases from J, with 14 bases between. This CDR3 spans 16 amino acids. DNA of the CDR3: TGTGCCAGCAGCTTAACAACGGCCTTAGGGGCAGATACGCAGTATTTT. It encodes CASSLTTALGADTQYF. The entire variable domain, with the rest obtained from reference TRBV7-3 and TRBJ2-3, is as follows: GAGVSQTPSNKVTEKGKYVELRCDPISGHTALYWYRQSLGQGPEFLIYFQGTGAADDSGLPNDRFFAVRPEGSVSTLKIQRTERGDSAVYLCASSLTTALGADTQYFGPGTRLTVL.

The V and J genes are TRBV5-1 and TRBJ1-1; no definite D call. Germline V gives CDR1 SGHRS, CDR2 YFSETQ. This CDR3 spans 14 amino acids. The V end was cut by 6 bases, the J end by 1 base, with 13 bases between. CDR3 residues: CASTRVPQNTEAFF. The CDR3 DNA sequence: TGCGCCAGCACGCGGGTTCCGCAGAACACTGAAGCTTTCTTT.

The rearrangement links TRBV6-5 to TRBJ1-5; D uncertain. The ends were cut back, 8 bases at V and 0 bases at J, with 17 bases in the middle. The CDR3 covers 16 residues. In germline, CDR1 is MNHEY, CDR2 SVGAGI. The CDR3 sequence: CASHYFGLSSNQPQHF. CDR3 DNA sequence: TGTGCCAGCCATTACTTTGGACTGTCTAGCAATCAGCCCCAGCATTTT.

This clone was counted only a few times. The CDR3 DNA reads as TGCGCCAGCAGCTCTCTCGGGGGGAATCAGCCCCAGCATTTT. This translates into CASSSLGGNQPQHF. This chain uses TRBV5-1 with TRBJ1-5; D is possibly TRBD1 (5 bases). From germline, CDR1 is SGHRS and CDR2 YFSETQ. This CDR3 comprises 14 residues. The V end was cut by 3 bases, the J end by 4 bases, with 11 bases between.

The rearrangement uses TRBV6-9 and TRBJ2-7; 8 bases match TRBD1. The CDR3 is 15 residues long. With V trimmed by 3 bases and J by 2 bases, 6 bases remained unmatched. Per the germline V gene, CDR1 is MNHGY and CDR2 is SVAAGI. As DNA, the CDR3 is TGTGCCAGCAGTTACAACGGCAGGGGGCCCTACGAGCAGTACTTC. Amino acid sequence: CASSYNGRGPYEQYF.

This clone was detected a few times. The J gene is TRBJ2-6, the V gene TRBV7-9, with D possibly matching TRBD2 (7 bases). This CDR3 region has 18 residues. Between the trimmed V and J ends, which lost 4 bases and 0 bases, there was a span of 16 bases. The germline V gene has CDR1 SEHNR and CDR2 FQNEAQ (reference sequence). CDR3 DNA sequence: TGTGCCAGCAGCTCACCCCTGCGGGGGCACTCTGGGGCCAACGTCCTGACTTTC. Its protein is CASSSPLRGHSGANVLTF.

This chain links TRBV9 with TRBJ2-2, with TRBD2 matching over 7 bases. After removal of 4 bases from V and 6 bases from J, the junction contained 12 bases not matched to a gene. This CDR3 is built from 16 residues. Germline CDR1 and CDR2: SGDLS and YYNGEE. CDR3 sequence: CASSISPGLKSGELFF. The CDR3, as DNA: TGTGCCAGCAGCATTTCTCCGGGACTAAAATCCGGGGAGCTGTTTTTT.

The rearrangement joins TRBV28 to TRBJ1-1; no clear D. The CDR3 is made up of 15 amino acids. Trimming cost V 3 bases and J 0 bases, with 11 bases left between them. CDR1 MDHEN and CDR2 SYDVKM come from the germline V gene. The chain's CDR3 is CASSLRDTMNTEAFF. CDR3 DNA: TGTGCCAGCAGTTTGAGGGATACAATGAACACTGAAGCTTTCTTT.

A few counts support this clone. The chain recombines TRBV2 with TRBJ1-1, with 9 bases aligning to TRBD1. CDR1 SNHLY and CDR2 FYNNEI come from the germline V gene. V lost 10 bases to trimming and J lost 4 bases; unmatched junction nucleotides: 16. This CDR3 contains 16 residues. The DNA for the CDR3 is TGTGCCACCGATTTCTTCGGGACAGGGAAGACCACTGAAGCTTTCTTT. Protein: CATDFFGTGKTTEAFF.

The chain has TRBV19 and TRBJ2-3; D is unresolved. Germline CDR1 is LNHDA and CDR2 is SQIVND (reference sequence). V was cut by 4 bases and J by 3 bases, with 8 bases left in between. This CDR3 is built from 13 residues. CDR3 in amino acids: CASSTLVTDTQYF. The CDR3 DNA sequence: TGTGCCAGTAGTACCCTAGTTACAGATACGCAGTATTTT.

The chain carries TRBV14 and TRBJ1-5, with D possibly matching TRBD1 (6 bases). CDR1 and CDR2 from the germline V gene are SGHDN and FVKESK. Trimming stripped 5 bases from V and 4 bases from J, with 9 bases between. The CDR3 contains 13 residues. CDR3 bases: TGTGCCAGCAGCGGGGGCAGAAATCAGCCCCAGCATTTT. Its protein is CASSGGRNQPQHF.

The J gene is TRBJ2-3, the V gene TRBV27; 7 bases fit TRBD1. With V trimmed by 5 bases and J by 2 bases, 1 base remained unmatched. CDR3 length: 13 residues. Germline V gives CDR1 MNHEY, CDR2 SMNVEV (reference sequence). For the CDR3, the DNA is TGTGCCAGCAGTGACAGGGTCACAGATACGCAGTATTTT. As protein: CASSDRVTDTQYF.

The chain uses TRBV19 and TRBJ2-1, with TRBD2 matching over 10 bases. Looked up from germline, CDR1 is LNHDA and CDR2 is SQIVND (reference sequence). The length of the CDR3 is 17 residues. After removal of 8 bases from V and 2 bases from J, the junction contained 12 bases not matched to a gene. This CDR3 reads CASARGASGGPYNEQFF. CDR3 DNA: TGTGCCAGTGCCCGGGGGGCTAGCGGGGGACCCTACAATGAGCAGTTCTTC.

This clone was seen a single time. CDR3 amino acids: CASSVGDSLRGYTF. DNA of the CDR3: TGTGCCAGCAGTGTAGGGGACAGTCTAAGGGGCTACACCTTC. The chain joins TRBV2 to TRBJ1-2; 7 bases are shared with TRBD1. The germline V gene encodes CDR1 SNHLY and CDR2 FYNNEI. This CDR3 has 14 amino acids. Trimming cost V 4 bases and J 8 bases; bases outside gene matches: 10. Variable domain in full (rest from reference TRBV2 and TRBJ1-2): EPEVTQTPSHQVTQMGQEVILRCVPISNHLYFYWYRQILGQKVEFLVSFYNNEISEKSEIFDDQFSVERPDGSNFTLKIRSTKLEDSAMYFCASSVGDSLRGYTFGSGTRLTVV.